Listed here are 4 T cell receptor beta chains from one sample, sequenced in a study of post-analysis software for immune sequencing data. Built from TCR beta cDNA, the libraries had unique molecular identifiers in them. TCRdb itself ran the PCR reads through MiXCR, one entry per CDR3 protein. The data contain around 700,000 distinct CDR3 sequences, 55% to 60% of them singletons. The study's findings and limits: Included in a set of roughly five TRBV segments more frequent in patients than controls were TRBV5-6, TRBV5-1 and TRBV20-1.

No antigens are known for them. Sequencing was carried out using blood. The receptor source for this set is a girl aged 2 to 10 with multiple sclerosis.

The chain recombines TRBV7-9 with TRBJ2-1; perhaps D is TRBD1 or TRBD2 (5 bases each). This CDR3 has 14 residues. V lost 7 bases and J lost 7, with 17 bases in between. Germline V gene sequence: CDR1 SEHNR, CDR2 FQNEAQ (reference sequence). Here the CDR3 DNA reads TGTGCCAGCACCTTGGGGGTAGTGCCAAATGAGCAGTTCTTC. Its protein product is CASTLGVVPNEQFF.

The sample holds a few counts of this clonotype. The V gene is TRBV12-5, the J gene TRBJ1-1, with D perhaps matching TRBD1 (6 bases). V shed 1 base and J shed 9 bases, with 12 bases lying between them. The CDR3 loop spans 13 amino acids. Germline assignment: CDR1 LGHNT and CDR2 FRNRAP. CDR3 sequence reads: CASGLEGGLKAFF. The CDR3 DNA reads TGTGCTAGTGGTTTGGAAGGGGGGCTAAAAGCTTTCTTT.

The CDR3 reads CASSLTGPLHNEQFF. CDR3 in DNA: TGTGCCAGCAGTTTAACGGGACCCCTCCACAATGAGCAGTTCTTC. The J gene is TRBJ2-1, the V gene TRBV12-3 or TRBV12-4, with D tentatively TRBD1 or TRBD2 (5 bases each). The CDR3 totals 15 residues. Trimming shortened V by 2 bases and J by 5 bases, and 13 bases separated the two germline ends.

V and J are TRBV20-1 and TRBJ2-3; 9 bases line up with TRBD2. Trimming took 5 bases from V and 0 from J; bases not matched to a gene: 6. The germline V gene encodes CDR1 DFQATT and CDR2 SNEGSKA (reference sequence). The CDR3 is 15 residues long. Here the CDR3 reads CSAGPSGESTDTQYF. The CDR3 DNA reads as TGCAGTGCTGGACCTAGCGGGGAGAGCACAGATACGCAGTATTTT.